One and the same sample provided the 24 T cell receptor beta chains below, sequenced in a study of blood T cell repertoires in COVID-19. Method: immunoSEQ multiplex PCR; TCRdb's copy keeps in-frame clones and lacks some. The sample lists under 200,000 clones, 65% to 85% occurring once. Sequencing was done on a sample of PBMCs or T cells enriched from blood (not recorded which). These receptors were obtained from a woman in her 50s in a cohort exposed to, infected with or recovered from COVID-19 (not recorded which).

The chain joins TRBV5-4 to TRBJ2-5, with a possible D match to TRBD1 (6 bases). CDR1 is SGHNT and CDR2 is YYREEE in the germline V gene (reference sequence). The CDR3 has 12 residues. V dropped 2 bases and J dropped 5 bases, with 7 bases sitting between them. The chain's CDR3 is CASSFQGETQYF. The CDR3 coding sequence is TGTGCCAGCAGCTTTCAGGGGGAGACCCAGTACTTC.

The gene calls are TRBV2 and TRBJ1-2, with D possibly TRBD1 on 5 matching bases. The germline V gene encodes CDR1 SNHLY and CDR2 FYNNEI. The CDR3 consists of 14 residues. V was trimmed by 2 bases and J by 4 bases, leaving 11 bases between them. CDR3 residues: CASSELQASYGYTF. CDR3 coding DNA: TGTGCCAGCAGTGAATTACAGGCGAGCTATGGCTACACCTTC.

V is TRBV18 and J is TRBJ2-3, with TRBD2 as a possible D gene (6 bases). CDR3 length: 15 residues. Germline V gene lookup returns CDR1 KGHSH and CDR2 LQKENI. Trimming took 1 base from V and 0 from J, leaving 8 bases between them. This CDR3 reads CASSPQLASTDTQYF. The CDR3 DNA follows: TGTGCCAGCTCACCACAACTAGCAAGCACAGATACGCAGTATTTT.

The chain has TRBV6-5 and TRBJ2-3; 7 bases are a match to TRBD2. This CDR3 contains 15 residues. CDR1 and CDR2 from the germline V gene are MNHEY and SVGAGI. J gave up 3 bases and V 6 bases, and 9 bases lay outside the gene matches. In nucleotides, the CDR3 is TGTGCCAGCAGCAATCCGGGACTATTGACAGATACGCAGTATTTT. Translated, it gives CASSNPGLLTDTQYF.

The chain carries TRBV5-1 and TRBJ1-1, with 12 bases lining up with TRBD1. In germline, CDR1 is SGHRS, CDR2 YFSETQ. V gave up 4 bases and J gave up 1 base; unmatched junction bases: 8. This CDR3 is built from 17 residues. The CDR3 sequence is CASSDAGTGGANTEAFF. CDR3 DNA: TGCGCCAGCAGCGATGCAGGGACAGGGGGCGCGAACACTGAAGCTTTCTTT.

CDR3 nucleotide sequence: TGTGCCATCAGTGACACAGGGGTAAATGAGCAGTTCTTC. It encodes CAISDTGVNEQFF. The gene calls are TRBV10-3 and TRBJ2-1, with 7 bases fitting TRBD1. The J segment lost 7 bases and the V segment lost 3 bases, leaving 3 bases of the junction unmatched. The germline gives CDR1 ENHRY, CDR2 SYGVKD. This CDR3 is built from 13 residues.

The DNA for the CDR3 is TGTGCCAGCAGCCTCAGGAGCGGGGACTACTACGAGCAGTACTTC. This translates into CASSLRSGDYYEQYF. The genes are TRBV27 and TRBJ2-7; 7 nucleotides align to TRBD2. With V trimmed by 6 bases and J by 3 bases, 11 bases remained unmatched. Germline assignment: CDR1 MNHEY and CDR2 SMNVEV (reference sequence). The CDR3 is 15 amino acids.

This clone was observed a single time. The chain uses TRBV2 and TRBJ2-3; no definite D call. Germline V lookup: CDR1 SNHLY, CDR2 FYNNEI. This CDR3 spans 14 amino acids. The V end was cut by 7 bases, the J end by 0 bases, with 11 bases between. CDR3 in DNA: TGTGCCAGCACCCCCCCCCTAAGCACAGATACGCAGTATTTT. The encoded protein is CASTPPLSTDTQYF.

V usage is TRBV30 and J usage is TRBJ2-5, with TRBD2 identical over 8 bases. CDR3 length: 16 residues. The V gene's germline CDR1 is GTSNPN and CDR2 SVGIG (reference sequence). With V trimmed by 2 bases and J by 1 base, 9 bases remained unmatched. CDR3 nucleotide sequence: TGTGCCTGGAGTAGTATTGCGGGGGGTCTCCAAGAGACCCAGTACTTC. It codes for CAWSSIAGGLQETQYF.

This sequence joins TRBV7-6 and TRBJ2-5; 9 positions match TRBD2. The CDR3 totals 16 residues. CDR1 and CDR2 (germline): SGHVS, FNYEAQ. V lost 5 bases, J lost 2 bases, and 9 bases stayed unmatched. CDR3 residues: CASSSDMTSGQETQYF. CDR3 coding DNA: TGTGCCAGCAGCAGCGACATGACTAGCGGACAAGAGACCCAGTACTTC.

The chain combines TRBV9 with TRBJ1-5; possible D gene TRBD1, 6 bases. Germline loops: CDR1 SGDLS, CDR2 YYNGEE. The CDR3 contains 16 residues. V was trimmed by 3 bases and J by 1 base, leaving 14 bases between them. The CDR3 loop is CASSAGAGLSNQPQHF. CDR3 in DNA: TGTGCCAGCAGCGCAGGGGCTGGTCTAAGCAATCAGCCCCAGCATTTT.

The chain uses TRBV6-5 and TRBJ2-7; maybe TRBD2 (7 bases). The germline V and J ends were trimmed by 7 bases and 4 bases, with 17 bases remaining between them. Germline CDR1 and CDR2: MNHEY and SVGAGI. This CDR3 has 14 amino acids. CDR3 sequence (DNA): TGTGCCAGCATGCGGGGGCGGGAGCGTTACGAGCAGTACTTC. It translates to CASMRGRERYEQYF.

V usage is TRBV28 and J usage is TRBJ1-2, with D maybe TRBD1 (5 bases). CDR3 length equals 12 residues. The germline V and J ends were trimmed by 1 base and 10 bases, with 10 bases remaining between them. Germline V gives CDR1 MDHEN, CDR2 SYDVKM. The CDR3 reads CASSLSQGPYTF. Written as DNA, the CDR3 is TGTGCCAGCAGTTTATCGCAGGGCCCCTACACCTTC.

V gene TRBV6-5 combines with J gene TRBJ2-7; D might be TRBD2 (5 bases). CDR1 is MNHEY and CDR2 is SVGAGI in the germline V gene. The length of the CDR3 is 14 residues. With 7 bases removed from V and 2 bases from J, the gap between germline ends came to 15 bases. Here the CDR3 reads CASKKMDLTYEQYF. In DNA, the CDR3 is TGTGCCAGCAAGAAAATGGACTTAACCTACGAGCAGTACTTC.

The chain employs TRBV27 and TRBJ1-1; 7 bases match TRBD1. Germline V gene data show CDR1 as MNHEY and CDR2 as SMNVEV (reference sequence). There are 15 residues in the CDR3. Unmatched junction bases numbered 10, after V lost 3 bases and J lost 6 bases. The CDR3 coding sequence is TGTGCCAGCAGTTTCTCTCGGACAGGCAAGGCTGAAGCTTTCTTT. This encodes CASSFSRTGKAEAFF.

This clone occurred once. V is TRBV9 and J is TRBJ2-1; 8 bases agree with TRBD1. Germline V gene lookup returns CDR1 SGDLS and CDR2 YYNGEE. Trimming at V came to 3 bases and at J to 5 bases, leaving 1 base not matched to a gene. This CDR3 comprises 13 residues. Here the CDR3 reads CASSATGDNEQFF. The CDR3 nucleotides are TGTGCCAGCAGCGCGACAGGGGACAATGAGCAGTTCTTC.

The chain links TRBV5-1 to TRBJ1-1; D is perhaps TRBD1 (5 bases). Deletions cut 4 bases from V and 1 base from J, with 14 bases between. CDR1 is SGHRS and CDR2 is YFSETQ in the germline V gene. This CDR3 spans 15 amino acids. For the CDR3, the DNA is TGCGCCAGCAGCGGGGGGACGGGAGGGAACACTGAAGCTTTCTTT. Its protein is CASSGGTGGNTEAFF.

This chain uses TRBV27 with TRBJ1-1, with D hard to call. This CDR3 has 15 residues. Trimming took off 5 bases at V and 1 base at J, with 14 bases between the two ends. CDR1 and CDR2 from the germline V gene are MNHEY and SMNVEV (reference sequence). This CDR3 reads CASSPIWEWNTEAFF. The CDR3 DNA reads as TGTGCCAGCAGTCCCATTTGGGAGTGGAACACTGAAGCTTTCTTT.

This clone was counted a single time. The chain is built from TRBV9 and TRBJ2-3, with 12 bases aligning to TRBD1. The CDR3 totals 20 residues. The germline V gene encodes CDR1 SGDLS and CDR2 YYNGEE. Trimming at V came to 4 bases and at J to 2 bases, leaving 17 bases not matched to a gene. The CDR3 is CASSPHDGTGGLFFTDTQYF. CDR3 sequence (DNA): TGTGCCAGCAGCCCCCACGACGGGACAGGGGGCTTGTTTTTCACAGATACGCAGTATTTT.

DNA for the CDR3: TGCGCCAGCAGCTCGACGGGGGGCGGGTACGAGCAGTACTTC. Amino acid sequence: CASSSTGGGYEQYF. The chain links TRBV5-1 to TRBJ2-7; TRBD2 is a possible D gene (7 bases). The CDR3 is 14 residues long. Germline CDR1 reads SGHRS; CDR2 reads YFSETQ. V gave up 3 bases and J gave up 4 bases, with 14 bases separating them. Combining the CDR3 with reference TRBV5-1 and TRBJ2-7 gives the whole variable domain KAGVTQTPRYLIKTRGQQVTLSCSPISGHRSVSWYQQTPGQGLQFLFEYFSETQRNKGNFPGRFSGRQFSNSRSEMNVSTLELGDSALYLCASSSTGGGYEQYFGPGTRLTVT.

This clone was seen a single time. The V and J genes are TRBV6-6 and TRBJ2-2, with D maybe TRBD2 (6 bases). The CDR3 consists of 14 residues. With 6 bases removed from V and 5 bases from J, the gap between germline ends came to 13 bases. In germline, CDR1 is MNHNY, CDR2 SVGAGI (reference sequence). CDR3 sequence: CASRPRSGTGELFF. The CDR3 DNA reads TGTGCCAGCAGGCCTAGGAGCGGGACCGGGGAGCTGTTTTTT.

The V and J genes are TRBV6-1 and TRBJ2-2; maybe TRBD2 (5 bases). Trimming removed 1 base at V and 2 bases at J, with 8 bases between. The germline gives CDR1 MNHNS, CDR2 SASEGT. The CDR3 is 15 residues long. CDR3 residues: CASSEVGINTGELFF. The CDR3 coding sequence is TGTGCCAGCAGTGAAGTCGGGATCAACACCGGGGAGCTGTTTTTT.

The chain employs TRBV3-1 (or the pseudogene TRBV3-2) and TRBJ1-3, with TRBD1 matching over 8 bases. V gave up 4 bases and J gave up 0 bases; unmatched junction bases: 14. The CDR3 is 19 amino acids. Germline CDR1 is LGHDT and CDR2 is YNNKEL (reference sequence). CDR3 amino acids: CASSPSPGTGFYSGNTIYF. The CDR3 DNA is TGTGCCAGCAGCCCATCCCCGGGGACAGGATTTTACTCTGGAAACACCATATATTTT.

The chain uses TRBV15 and TRBJ2-2; 8 bases map to TRBD2. The CDR3 totals 16 residues. Germline CDR1 and CDR2: LNHNV and YYDKDF (reference sequence). The ends lost 3 bases at V and 1 base at J; junction bases unmatched: 4. The CDR3 nucleotides are TGTGCCACCAGCAGTCAGCGGGAGCGGAACACCGGGGAGCTGTTTTTT. Protein product: CATSSQRERNTGELFF.